Below are 19 T cell receptor beta chains sequenced from a single sample in a study of technical replicates of blood from several donors. The method was immunoSEQ multiplex PCR; TCRdb's version includes in-frame clones alone and lacks a portion of them. Of tens of thousands of clones in the sample, approximately 86% were seen once. The sequenced sample consisted of PBMCs. Source of these receptors: a human donor in good health. Some clones in this sample may be carry-over from other donors' samples.

The chain uses TRBV7-3 and TRBJ2-1; D is perhaps TRBD2 (6 bases). The CDR3 loop spans 12 amino acids. Between the trimmed V and J ends, which lost 5 bases and 9 bases, there was a span of 11 bases. The germline CDR1 and CDR2 sequences are SGHTA and FQGTGA. The CDR3 DNA reads as TGTGCCAGCAGCCTTCTGGGGGGTGAGCAGTTCTTC. Translating it yields CASSLLGGEQFF.

The V and J genes are TRBV5-4 and TRBJ1-4; 10 positions agree with TRBD1. This CDR3 has 17 amino acids. Germline V lookup: CDR1 SGHNT, CDR2 YYREEE (reference sequence). V trimming: 3 bases; J trimming: 0 bases; junction bases outside the gene matches: 5. The CDR3 DNA follows: TGTGCCAGCAGCTCCGGGACAGGGGATACAACTAATGAAAAACTGTTTTTT. This gives the protein CASSSGTGDTTNEKLFF.

V is TRBV2 and J is TRBJ2-7; D gene unclear. The CDR3 contains 15 residues. In germline, CDR1 is SNHLY, CDR2 FYNNEI. V gave up 5 bases and J gave up 0 bases, with 14 bases separating them. In DNA, the CDR3 is TGTGCCAGCAGTTCAGCAAGTAGCAGCTCCTACGAGCAGTACTTC. Translation: CASSSASSSSYEQYF.

The rearrangement joins TRBV9 to TRBJ2-5, with TRBD2 matching 8 bases. Unmatched junction bases numbered 6, after V lost 3 bases and J lost 2 bases. Germline V gene data show CDR1 as SGDLS and CDR2 as YYNGEE. The CDR3 contains 15 residues. The CDR3, as DNA: TGTGCCAGCAGCGCTTTAGCGGGGAGACAAGAGACCCAGTACTTC. Translation: CASSALAGRQETQYF.

This clone was picked up one time. The V and J genes are TRBV6-6 and TRBJ1-4; D uncertain. Germline V gene sequence: CDR1 MNHNY, CDR2 SVGAGI (reference sequence). V lost 6 bases, J lost 10 bases, and 9 bases lay in between. This CDR3 has 11 residues. The CDR3 DNA is TGTGCCAGCAGCCGGGAGAGAAAACTGTTTTTT. Encoded protein: CASSRERKLFF.

This clone occurred once. V and J are TRBV13 and TRBJ1-2, with 11 positions matching TRBD1. V was clipped by 7 bases and J by 12 bases; unmatched bases: 10. The CDR3 runs 13 residues. Germline values: CDR1 PRHDT, CDR2 FYEKMQ (reference sequence). DNA for the CDR3: TGTGCCAGCACCCGACTTGGGACAGGGGGACACACCTTC. Translated: CASTRLGTGGHTF.

V is TRBV5-1 and J is TRBJ2-7; 7 positions agree with TRBD2. Per the germline V gene, CDR1 is SGHRS and CDR2 is YFSETQ. This CDR3 region has 16 residues. The junction had 10 bases not matched to a gene; V was cut back by 1 base and J by 3 bases. CDR3 in amino acids: CASSLSGQGGIYEQYF. The CDR3, as DNA: TGCGCCAGCAGCTTGTCGGGGCAGGGAGGGATCTACGAGCAGTACTTC. Full variable domain (remainder filled in from reference TRBV5-1 and TRBJ2-7): KAGVTQTPRYLIKTRGQQVTLSCSPISGHRSVSWYQQTPGQGLQFLFEYFSETQRNKGNFPGRFSGRQFSNSRSEMNVSTLELGDSALYLCASSLSGQGGIYEQYFGPGTRLTVT.

This clone was observed a single time. The V gene is TRBV6-5, the J gene TRBJ1-1; 9 nucleotides match TRBD1. Trimming at V came to 7 bases and at J to 6 bases, leaving 9 bases not matched to a gene. The CDR3 extends over 14 amino acids. Germline loops: CDR1 MNHEY, CDR2 SVGAGI. CDR3: CASNHRDRAAEAFF. The CDR3 DNA reads TGTGCCAGCAATCACCGGGACAGGGCGGCTGAAGCTTTCTTT.

The CDR3 reads CAWSEGTSYGYTF. CDR3 coding DNA: TGTGCCTGGAGTGAGGGCACTAGCTATGGCTACACCTTC. The rearrangement links TRBV30 to TRBJ1-2; D call uncertain. The V gene lost 1 base and the J gene lost 4 bases, with 10 bases spanning the gap. The CDR3 extends over 13 amino acids. From germline, CDR1 is GTSNPN and CDR2 SVGIG (reference sequence).

V usage is TRBV7-8 and J usage is TRBJ1-1; 9 positions agree with TRBD1. The length of the CDR3 is 16 residues. Unmatched junction bases numbered 6, after V lost 3 bases and J lost 1 base. Germline V gives CDR1 SGHVS, CDR2 FQNEAQ. For the CDR3, the DNA is TGTGCCAGCAGCTTTCGACAGGGGGTACCGAACACTGAAGCTTTCTTT. The encoded protein is CASSFRQGVPNTEAFF.

The rearrangement links TRBV6-6 to TRBJ2-7, with 11 bases identical to TRBD1. The germline V gene encodes CDR1 MNHNY and CDR2 SVGAGI (reference sequence). Losses at the gene ends were 8 bases for V and 1 base for J; bases not matched to a gene: 10. The CDR3 consists of 16 residues. CDR3 sequence (DNA): TGTGCCAGCCGGAGAGCGGGACAGGGGGTATCCTACGAGCAGTACTTC. This translates into CASRRAGQGVSYEQYF.

This clone was counted a single time. V gene TRBV4-3 combines with J gene TRBJ1-2, with 7 positions matching TRBD1. Germline lookup yields CDR1 LGHNA and CDR2 YSLEER. The CDR3 totals 16 residues. Trimming at V came to 1 base and at J to 4 bases, leaving 9 bases not matched to a gene. Here the CDR3 DNA reads TGCGCCAGCAGCCAAGCAGGGTGGGACAGCGGCTATGGCTACACCTTC. Amino acid sequence: CASSQAGWDSGYGYTF.

The chain has TRBV5-6 and TRBJ1-1, with no clear D. V was pared by 0 bases and J by 2 bases, with 5 bases between. The V gene's germline CDR1 is SGHDT and CDR2 YYEEEE. This CDR3 has 13 residues. The CDR3 spells CASSLDSNTEAFF. The CDR3 coding sequence is TGTGCCAGCAGCTTGGACAGCAACACTGAAGCTTTCTTT.

The chain has TRBV4-2 and TRBJ1-1, with D perhaps matching TRBD1 (6 bases). V lost 9 bases to trimming and J lost 6 bases, with 23 bases between them. In germline, CDR1 is LGHNA, CDR2 YNFKEQ. The CDR3 spans 15 residues. The CDR3 bases are TGTGCCAGTAGAACCGCGGGGGGCCGGGGGCCTGAAGCTTTCTTT. As protein: CASRTAGGRGPEAFF.

The chain employs TRBV4-3 and TRBJ2-7; weak D call: TRBD1 (5 bases). V lost 1 base to trimming and J lost 3 bases, with 10 bases between them. CDR1 and CDR2 (germline): LGHNA, YSLEER. CDR3 length equals 14 residues. CDR3 DNA sequence: TGCGCCAGCAGCCAAGTCGGCAGGGTCTACGAGCAGTACTTC. Translating gives CASSQVGRVYEQYF.

V is TRBV6-1 and J is TRBJ1-5; 7 nucleotides line up with TRBD1. The CDR3 contains 15 residues. The trim removed 4 bases at V and 7 bases at J, leaving 10 bases unmatched. Germline-derived CDR1 and CDR2 are MNHNS and SASEGT. CDR3 DNA: TGTGCCAGCAGTGGGGGGAGACAAGGGGGCCAGCCCCAGCATTTT. As protein: CASSGGRQGGQPQHF.

The chain carries TRBV6-6 and TRBJ2-7, with a weak D call TRBD1 (8 bases). Germline CDR1 MNHNY, CDR2 SVGAGI (reference sequence). This CDR3 is 13 amino acids long. Trimming left V 11 bases short and J 2 bases short, with 16 bases between. DNA of the CDR3: TGTGCCTCAGCGGGACAGGACGCCTACGAGCAGTACTTC. Translated, it gives CASAGQDAYEQYF.

The rearrangement links TRBV5-6 to TRBJ1-2; TRBD1 might be the D (5 bases). The CDR3 runs to 12 residues. The V end lost 4 bases, the J end lost 8 bases, and 12 bases lay between the germline ends. Germline CDR1 is SGHDT and CDR2 is YYEEEE. Written as DNA, the CDR3 is TGTGCCAGCAGCATATACAGGAGCGGCTACACCTTC. It is translated as CASSIYRSGYTF. Full variable domain (outside the CDR3, taken from reference TRBV5-6 and TRBJ1-2): DAGVTQSPTHLIKTRGQQVTLRCSPKSGHDTVSWYQQALGQGPQFIFQYYEEEERQRGNFPDRFSGHQFPNYSSELNVNALLLGDSALYLCASSIYRSGYTFGSGTRLTVV.

This clone appeared a few times. J is TRBJ2-6 and V is TRBV7-7; TRBD2 matches 8 bases. V lost 5 bases to trimming and J lost 4 bases; unmatched junction nucleotides: 1. The CDR3 is 14 residues long. Germline-derived CDR1 and CDR2 are SSHAT and FNYEAQ (reference sequence). CDR3 nucleotides: TGTGCCAGCAGCCCGGGAGGGGGGGCCAACGTCCTGACTTTC. Its translation: CASSPGGGANVLTF.